Shown below are 27 T cell receptor beta chains from a single sample sequenced in a study of cytomegalovirus exposure and HLA in healthy donors. The PCR was carried out with 60 Vbeta primers and 13 Jbeta primers. Profiling relied on immunoSEQ multiplex PCR, and the TCRdb table lists in-frame clones only, not all of them. This table holds more than 150,000 clones, roughly 83% found once. The material sequenced was PBMCs. The receptor set was obtained from a boy between 5 and 17 years old in good health and CMV-seronegative.

V gene TRBV2 combines with J gene TRBJ2-7; D unresolved. This CDR3 has 12 amino acids. Germline CDR1 reads SNHLY; CDR2 reads FYNNEI. V was shortened by 1 base and J by 3 bases, with 4 bases between the two germline ends. The CDR3, as DNA: TGTGCCAGCAGTGAAGAGCTCTACGAGCAGTACTTC. Protein sequence: CASSEELYEQYF.

This CDR3 is CASSGGTGGGQPQHF. CDR3 in DNA: TGTGCCAGCAGTGGTGGGACAGGGGGCGGTCAGCCCCAGCATTTT. The chain links TRBV6-5 to TRBJ1-5; 12 nucleotides agree with TRBD1. V shed 5 bases and J 6 bases; nucleotides not matched to a gene: 5. The CDR3 runs 15 residues. CDR1 is MNHEY and CDR2 is SVGAGI in the germline V gene.

V is TRBV30 and J is TRBJ1-1, with 8 bases lining up with TRBD1. CDR1 is GTSNPN and CDR2 is SVGIG in the germline V gene (reference sequence). The CDR3 spans 15 residues. After removal of 2 bases from V and 5 bases from J, the junction contained 10 bases not matched to a gene. The CDR3: CAWSPRVRQGTEAFF. The CDR3 DNA reads as TGTGCCTGGAGTCCACGCGTAAGACAGGGGACTGAAGCTTTCTTT.

V usage is TRBV5-1 and J usage is TRBJ2-1; D might be TRBD1 (5 bases). The CDR3 length is 17 residues. Trimming removed 2 bases from V and 1 base from J, with 16 bases in between. Per germline, CDR1 SGHRS and CDR2 YFSETQ. CDR3 region: CASSLPFKGKSYNEQFF. In nucleotides, the CDR3 is TGCGCCAGCAGCTTACCCTTTAAGGGGAAGTCCTACAATGAGCAGTTCTTC.

This clone has more than one count but fewer than ten. This CDR3 reads CAWSVRTSFRANVLTF. CDR3 DNA sequence: TGTGCCTGGAGTGTACGGACTAGCTTCAGGGCCAACGTCCTGACTTTC. The chain couples TRBV30 to TRBJ2-6, with 8 bases identical to TRBD2. This CDR3 contains 16 residues. Germline V gives CDR1 GTSNPN, CDR2 SVGIG (reference sequence). After removal of 0 bases from V and 5 bases from J, the junction contained 6 bases not matched to a gene.

The chain links TRBV9 to TRBJ1-2; D remains unclear. V lost 6 bases and J lost 6, with 12 bases in between. This CDR3 has 12 amino acids. Looked up from germline, CDR1 is SGDLS and CDR2 is YYNGEE. CDR3 sequence (DNA): TGTGCCAGCACCAGAAGCGACGATGGCTACACCTTC. Translating it yields CASTRSDDGYTF.

The rearrangement uses TRBV5-4 and TRBJ2-7, with a weak D call TRBD1 (5 bases). CDR3 size: 13 residues. Between the trimmed V and J ends, which lost 1 base and 3 bases, there was a span of 8 bases. The germline gives CDR1 SGHNT, CDR2 YYREEE (reference sequence). CDR3 protein: CASSLPGNYEQYF. DNA of the CDR3: TGTGCCAGCAGCTTGCCAGGGAACTACGAGCAGTACTTC. The full variable domain, with the rest looked up from reference TRBV5-4 and TRBJ2-7, is ETGVTQSPTHLIKTRGQQVTLRCSSQSGHNTVSWYQQALGQGPQFIFQYYREEENGRGNFPPRFSGLQFPNYSSELNVNALELDDSALYLCASSLPGNYEQYFGPGTRLTVT.

The chain is built from TRBV12-5 and TRBJ1-5; 8 nucleotides match TRBD1. The CDR3 contains 15 residues. The V gene's germline CDR1 is LGHNT and CDR2 FRNRAP. Trimming took 7 bases from V and 3 from J; bases not matched to a gene: 8. The chain's CDR3 is CASAPGQGANQPQHF. DNA of the CDR3: TGTGCTAGTGCCCCGGGCCAGGGGGCCAATCAGCCCCAGCATTTT.

The chain combines TRBV7-9 with TRBJ2-1, with 9 bases fitting TRBD1. Germline lookup yields CDR1 SEHNR and CDR2 FQNEAQ (reference sequence). V trimming: 11 bases; J trimming: 7 bases; junction bases outside the gene matches: 3. The length of the CDR3 is 11 residues. The CDR3 DNA follows: TGTGCCGGACAGGGGCGGAATGAGCAGTTCTTC. As protein: CAGQGRNEQFF.

The V and J genes are TRBV5-1 and TRBJ1-4; tentatively, D is TRBD1 (5 bases). CDR3 length: 15 amino acids. Germline loops: CDR1 SGHRS, CDR2 YFSETQ. V lost 4 bases to trimming and J lost 0 bases, with 10 bases between them. The DNA for the CDR3 is TGCGCCAGCAGCCTGCTGGACACAACTAATGAAAAACTGTTTTTT. Translation: CASSLLDTTNEKLFF.

This clone was counted a single time. V gene TRBV7-9 combines with J gene TRBJ2-5; a possible D gene is TRBD2 (6 bases). This CDR3 is 15 amino acids long. The germline gives CDR1 SEHNR, CDR2 FQNEAQ (reference sequence). The V and J ends lost 6 bases and 2 bases respectively, with 16 bases between them. This CDR3 reads CASREGAGKQETQYF. The CDR3 bases are TGTGCCAGCAGAGAAGGGGCGGGGAAACAAGAGACCCAGTACTTC.

This clone was picked up one time. This chain uses TRBV10-1 with TRBJ2-1; 9 positions match TRBD2. Losses at the gene ends were 8 bases for V and 10 bases for J; bases not matched to a gene: 21. This CDR3 has 17 amino acids. Germline V gene data show CDR1 as WNHNN and CDR2 as SYGVQD (reference sequence). Here the CDR3 DNA reads TGCGCCAGCGGAGCTACAGGGGAAGGAGCGGGAGGAGGGGAGCAGTTCTTC. Its protein product is CASGATGEGAGGGEQFF.

The CDR3 here is CASSRQGNGYTF. The CDR3 nucleotides read TGTGCCAGCAGTAGACAGGGCAATGGCTACACCTTC. The V and J genes are TRBV6-1 and TRBJ1-2, with 7 positions matching TRBD1. The CDR3 is made up of 12 amino acids. The J segment lost 6 bases and the V segment lost 5 bases, leaving 3 bases of the junction unmatched. Germline V gene sequence: CDR1 MNHNS, CDR2 SASEGT.

The rearrangement uses TRBV30 and TRBJ2-5; 10 nucleotides agree with TRBD1. The germline V gene encodes CDR1 GTSNPN and CDR2 SVGIG (reference sequence). The CDR3 is 14 residues long. With 0 bases clipped from V and 10 bases from J, the junction kept 8 bases outside the gene matches. The CDR3 is CAWSVRTGGVHQYF. The CDR3 DNA follows: TGTGCCTGGAGTGTACGGACAGGGGGGGTCCACCAGTACTTC. The full variable domain, in which reference TRBV30 and TRBJ2-5 provide the parts outside the CDR3, is SQTIHQWPATLVQPVGSPLSLECTVEGTSNPNLYWYRQAAGRGLQLLFYSVGIGQISSEVPQNLSASRPQDRQFILSSKKLLLSDSGFYLCAWSVRTGGVHQYFGPGTRLLVL.

CDR3 protein: CAISEGGASYEQYF. In nucleotides, the CDR3 is TGTGCCATCAGTGAAGGGGGAGCCTCCTACGAGCAGTACTTC. This rearrangement joins TRBV10-3 to TRBJ2-7; possible D gene TRBD1, 6 bases. Trimming removed 3 bases at V and 0 bases at J, with 9 bases between. This CDR3 is built from 14 residues. Germline V gene data show CDR1 as ENHRY and CDR2 as SYGVKD.

The chain combines TRBV6-1 with TRBJ1-5; TRBD1 might be the D (5 bases). CDR3 length: 15 amino acids. V lost 5 bases and J 0 bases, leaving 11 bases between the germline ends. In germline, CDR1 is MNHNS, CDR2 SASEGT. In DNA form, the CDR3 reads TGTGCCAGCAGTCCCGGGGACTATAGCAATCAGCCCCAGCATTTT. It yields the protein CASSPGDYSNQPQHF.

This clone was detected only a few times. This chain links TRBV30 with TRBJ1-3, with no clear D. Germline V CDR1 and CDR2: GTSNPN, SVGIG (reference sequence). Trimming stripped 3 bases from V and 0 bases from J, with 15 bases between. The CDR3 has 16 residues. The CDR3 region has the DNA TGTGCCTGGAGCCTATACGGAGCGCTCTCTGGAAACACCATATATTTT. The encoded protein is CAWSLYGALSGNTIYF.

The chain links TRBV5-1 to TRBJ2-5; D not resolved. The CDR3 extends over 12 amino acids. V lost 1 base and J lost 4, with 5 bases in between. Germline V CDR1 and CDR2: SGHRS, YFSETQ. CDR3 bases: TGCGCCAGCAGCTTGCGAGGAGAGACCCAGTACTTC. Its translation: CASSLRGETQYF. Full variable domain (rest looked up from reference TRBV5-1 and TRBJ2-5): KAGVTQTPRYLIKTRGQQVTLSCSPISGHRSVSWYQQTPGQGLQFLFEYFSETQRNKGNFPGRFSGRQFSNSRSEMNVSTLELGDSALYLCASSLRGETQYFGPGTRLLVL.

The chain couples TRBV5-1 to TRBJ2-3; D not certain. The V and J ends lost 3 bases and 3 bases respectively, with 23 bases between them. The CDR3 covers 18 residues. Germline values: CDR1 SGHRS, CDR2 YFSETQ. CDR3 in amino acids: CASSSRDPATRWTDTQYF. As DNA, the CDR3 is TGCGCCAGCAGCTCCCGTGACCCGGCTACCAGGTGGACAGATACGCAGTATTTT.

This clone was seen a few times. V gene TRBV30 combines with J gene TRBJ2-5; D unclear. The V and J ends lost 2 bases and 5 bases respectively, with 3 bases between them. This CDR3 is 10 amino acids long. From germline, CDR1 is GTSNPN and CDR2 SVGIG (reference sequence). The DNA of the CDR3 is TGTGCCTGGAGTCGGGAGACCCAGTACTTC. This translates into CAWSRETQYF.

The chain uses TRBV6-5 and TRBJ1-5, with 9 bases that match TRBD1. The CDR3 covers 14 residues. CDR1 is MNHEY, CDR2 SVGAGI, per germline. Losses at the gene ends were 4 bases for V and 4 bases for J; bases not matched to a gene: 2. The CDR3 DNA sequence: TGTGCCAGCAGTTCCGGACAGGGGAATCAGCCCCAGCATTTT. Translated, it gives CASSSGQGNQPQHF.

In regard to this clone: Relative to the germline gene, one junction end is altered; a read error may explain this. The genes are TRBV7-7 and TRBJ2-5; TRBD1 matches 7 bases. CDR3 length equals 13 residues. Germline-derived CDR1 and CDR2 are SSHAT and FNYEAQ (reference sequence). The CDR3 DNA sequence: TGTGCTAGCAGCTTAGAAGGGACAGTGTCCCAGTACTTC. Its translation is CASSLEGTVSQYF.

This clone was seen just once. The V call is TRBV14, the J call TRBJ2-7; 10 positions match TRBD2. This CDR3 has 15 amino acids. CDR1 is SGHDN, CDR2 FVKESK, per germline. V lost 4 bases, J lost 5 bases, and 8 bases stayed unmatched. CDR3 amino acids: CASSLIAGGIHEQYF. CDR3 coding DNA: TGTGCCAGCAGCCTTATAGCGGGAGGAATCCACGAGCAGTACTTC.

This clone was observed a handful of times. The chain links TRBV4-1 to TRBJ2-1; 8 bases line up with TRBD1. The CDR3 contains 14 residues. V lost 2 bases to trimming and J lost 5 bases; unmatched junction nucleotides: 2. Germline loops: CDR1 MGHRA, CDR2 YSYEKL. The CDR3 is CASSQYRGNNEQFF. CDR3 in DNA: TGCGCCAGCAGCCAATACAGGGGGAACAATGAGCAGTTCTTC.

The gene calls are TRBV28 and TRBJ2-5, with 11 bases lining up with TRBD1. V shed 6 bases, J shed 5 bases, and the junction held 8 bases outside the gene matches. The CDR3 contains 15 residues. Germline CDR1 MDHEN, CDR2 SYDVKM. CDR3 sequence reads: CASRSAGTGGETQYF. Here the CDR3 DNA reads TGTGCCAGCAGATCCGCCGGGACAGGGGGTGAGACCCAGTACTTC.

The rearrangement links TRBV5-1 to TRBJ2-7, with a weak D call TRBD1 (6 bases). The CDR3 covers 14 residues. V lost 0 bases and J 5 bases, leaving 12 bases between the germline ends. Germline CDR1 is SGHRS and CDR2 is YFSETQ. The CDR3 region has the DNA TGCGCCAGCAGCTTGGGGGGGCAGACCCACGAGCAGTACTTC. Encoded protein: CASSLGGQTHEQYF. The variable domain in full, with the rest retrieved from reference TRBV5-1 and TRBJ2-7, is KAGVTQTPRYLIKTRGQQVTLSCSPISGHRSVSWYQQTPGQGLQFLFEYFSETQRNKGNFPGRFSGRQFSNSRSEMNVSTLELGDSALYLCASSLGGQTHEQYFGPGTRLTVT.

The chain is built from TRBV5-1 and TRBJ2-1; the match to TRBD2 covers 10 bases. Germline V gene data show CDR1 as SGHRS and CDR2 as YFSETQ. J lost 8 bases, V lost 0 bases, and 8 bases had no gene match. The CDR3 length is 16 residues. The CDR3 DNA sequence: TGCGCCAGCAGCTTGGCCCAACTAGCGGGGAGGGATGAGCAGTTCTTC. Translated, it gives CASSLAQLAGRDEQFF.